What follows are 17 T cell receptor beta chains derived from one specimen sequenced in a study of T cells in Graves' hyperthyroidism and ophthalmopathy. TCR beta CDR3 regions were amplified from RNA. HTBI primers drove first-round RT-PCR of the TCR CDR3. TCRdb recomputed calls from the multiplex PCR reads with MiXCR, one row per CDR3 protein. The table includes roughly 400,000 distinct CDR3 sequences, 15% to 18% detected once. The specimen sequenced was blood. The origin of the receptors is a woman between 18 and 29 years old with Graves' hyperthyroidism that later progressed to Graves' ophthalmopathy.

About this clonotype itself: This clone may be a read error of a much larger clone one base away. This sequence joins TRBV7-8 and TRBJ1-5; D is perhaps TRBD1 (5 bases). Germline values: CDR1 SGHVS, CDR2 FQNEAQ. Trimming took 5 bases from V and 9 from J, leaving 20 bases between them. The CDR3 loop spans 15 amino acids. The CDR3 spells CASSLSGQGHRPQHF. The CDR3 nucleotides are TGTGCCAGCAGCCTATCAGGGCAGGGCCATCGGCCCCAGCATTTT.

This clonotype was seen at least ten times. The rearrangement links TRBV12-3 or TRBV12-4 to TRBJ2-7; perhaps TRBD1 as D (6 bases). The CDR3 loop spans 13 amino acids. Between the trimmed V and J ends, which lost 3 bases and 3 bases, there was a span of 9 bases. Here the CDR3 DNA reads TGTGCCAGCAGTTTTGAACAGGGCTACGAGCAGTACTTC. Encoded protein: CASSFEQGYEQYF.

Comment on this clonotype: A much larger clonotype is one base distant, so this may be a read error. The chain recombines TRBV20-1 with TRBJ1-5; D ambiguous. Trimming took off 0 bases at V and 7 bases at J, with 10 bases between the two ends. Germline assignment: CDR1 DFQATT and CDR2 SNEGSKA (reference sequence). The CDR3 loop spans 13 amino acids. This CDR3 is CSARDPSGQPQHF. The CDR3 DNA reads TGCAGTGCTAGAGATCCGAGCGGACAGCCCCAGCATTTT.

This clonotype was counted many times. The chain employs TRBV7-9 and TRBJ2-2; TRBD1 matches at 7 bases. The CDR3 extends over 18 amino acids. V shed 4 bases and J 5 bases; nucleotides not matched to a gene: 16. The germline CDR1 and CDR2 sequences are SEHNR and FQNEAQ (reference sequence). The CDR3 protein is CASSSPPSTGQGTGELFF. For the CDR3, the DNA is TGTGCCAGCAGCTCGCCCCCTTCGACAGGGCAGGGGACCGGGGAGCTGTTTTTT.

This clonotype was detected many times. This sequence joins TRBV7-8 and TRBJ2-6; the D is unclear. V shed 5 bases and J shed 0 bases, with 17 bases lying between them. The CDR3 extends over 18 amino acids. Germline V gene lookup returns CDR1 SGHVS and CDR2 FQNEAQ. The CDR3 is CASSERRTAGSGANVLTF. CDR3 DNA: TGTGCCAGCAGCGAAAGAAGGACGGCTGGCTCTGGGGCCAACGTCCTGACTTTC. The full variable domain, rest sourced from reference TRBV7-8 and TRBJ2-6, is GAGVSQSPRYKVAKRGQDVALRCDPISGHVSLFWYQQALGQGPEFLTYFQNEAQLDKSGLPSDRFFAERPEGSVSTLKIQRTQQEDSAVYLCASSERRTAGSGANVLTFGAGSRLTVL.

This clonotype was seen only a few times. The rearrangement joins TRBV27 to TRBJ2-1; D ambiguous. Germline CDR1 reads MNHEY; CDR2 reads SMNVEV (reference sequence). This CDR3 comprises 14 residues. V lost 5 bases, J lost 0 bases, and 8 bases lay in between. CDR3 in DNA: TGTGCCAGCAGTCCGATTGGCTCCTACAATGAGCAGTTCTTC. Residues: CASSPIGSYNEQFF.

The sample holds many counts of this clonotype. The J gene is TRBJ2-3, the V gene TRBV5-1; TRBD2 aligns across 7 bases. The V gene's germline CDR1 is SGHRS and CDR2 YFSETQ. V was pared by 4 bases and J by 2 bases, with 7 bases of the junction left unmatched. The CDR3 sequence is 15 residues long. The chain's CDR3 is CASSLGRGYTDTQYF. CDR3 nucleotide sequence: TGCGCCAGCAGCCTGGGGAGGGGCTACACAGATACGCAGTATTTT.

The J gene is TRBJ2-3, the V gene TRBV28, with D possibly matching TRBD1 (6 bases). This CDR3 is built from 16 residues. Trimming took off 4 bases at V and 2 bases at J, with 16 bases between the two ends. Germline V gives CDR1 MDHEN, CDR2 SYDVKM. The chain's CDR3 is CASSSPGASYTDTQYF. The CDR3 nucleotides read TGTGCCAGCAGTTCTCCAGGGGCCTCCTACACAGATACGCAGTATTTT.

This chain uses TRBV11-2 with TRBJ2-1; TRBD2 matches at 10 bases. J gave up 3 bases and V 5 bases, and 7 bases lay outside the gene matches. The CDR3 runs to 16 residues. The germline V gene has CDR1 SGHAT and CDR2 FQNNGV. The CDR3 nucleotides are TGTGCCAGCAGCCCCCGTAGCGGGAGGATCTACAATGAGCAGTTCTTC. Amino acid sequence: CASSPRSGRIYNEQFF.

This clonotype showed up many times. The CDR3 sequence: CASRDSPSSYNEQFF. The CDR3 nucleotides read TGTGCCAGCAGAGACTCGCCCAGCTCCTACAATGAGCAGTTCTTC. The chain recombines TRBV3-1 with TRBJ2-1, with D uncertain. Germline V gives CDR1 LGHDT, CDR2 YNNKEL (reference sequence). V lost 6 bases to trimming and J lost 0 bases, with 12 bases between them. The CDR3 is 15 residues long.

This clonotype was seen a few times. The J gene is TRBJ2-1, the V gene TRBV6-1, with D possibly TRBD2 on 6 matching bases. CDR3 length equals 16 residues. From germline, CDR1 is MNHNS and CDR2 SASEGT. Trimming took 4 bases from V and 6 from J, leaving 19 bases between them. CDR3 sequence (DNA): TGTGCCAGCAGTGCCCCCGGGACTGACACTTTCAATGAGCAGTTCTTC. Encoded protein: CASSAPGTDTFNEQFF.

In its sample, this clonotype was seen many times. J is TRBJ2-1 and V is TRBV12-3 or TRBV12-4, with TRBD1 matching over 7 bases. J was trimmed by 0 bases and V by 6 bases; bases with no gene match: 5. The CDR3 covers 15 residues. DNA for the CDR3: TGTGCCAGCAGGATCCCAGGGGGCTCCTACAATGAGCAGTTCTTC. Its translation: CASRIPGGSYNEQFF.

In its sample, this clonotype was seen many times. The rearrangement joins TRBV9 to TRBJ1-5; D gene ambiguous. The CDR3 loop spans 14 amino acids. Germline CDR1 SGDLS, CDR2 YYNGEE. The V gene lost 3 bases and the J gene lost 1 base, with 8 bases spanning the gap. The CDR3 spells CASSAGGSNQPQHF. CDR3 coding DNA: TGTGCCAGCAGCGCTGGTGGAAGCAATCAGCCCCAGCATTTT.

This clonotype was seen more than once but under ten times. V usage is TRBV25-1 and J usage is TRBJ2-4; 8 nucleotides match TRBD1. With 3 bases clipped from V and 1 base from J, the junction kept 5 bases outside the gene matches. Germline V gene lookup returns CDR1 MGHDK and CDR2 SYGVNS. This CDR3 has 16 amino acids. The CDR3 DNA sequence: TGTGCCAGCAGTGATGGACAGGGTAGGGCCAAAAACATTCAGTACTTC. The encoded protein is CASSDGQGRAKNIQYF.

This clonotype was observed a few times. This chain connects TRBV29-1 to TRBJ2-1; 8 bases agree with TRBD1. The germline V gene encodes CDR1 SQVTM and CDR2 ANQGSEA. This CDR3 is built from 15 residues. V shed 4 bases, J shed 0 bases, and the junction held 5 bases outside the gene matches. CDR3 sequence (DNA): TGCAGCGTTGTTGGACAGGGTTTCTCCTACAATGAGCAGTTCTTC. The encoded protein is CSVVGQGFSYNEQFF.

This clonotype was recorded many times. The rearrangement links TRBV20-1 to TRBJ1-6; D is perhaps TRBD1 (6 bases). Per the germline V gene, CDR1 is DFQATT and CDR2 is SNEGSKA (reference sequence). CDR3 length: 15 amino acids. V was trimmed by 0 bases and J by 8 bases, leaving 14 bases between them. CDR3 DNA sequence: TGCAGTGCTAGAGATGGGGGACAAAGCTATTCACCCCTCCACTTT. Amino acids: CSARDGGQSYSPLHF.

The sample holds a few counts of this clonotype. The rearrangement links TRBV12-3 or TRBV12-4 to TRBJ1-6; TRBD1 might be the D (6 bases). This CDR3 has 12 amino acids. Trimming took 9 bases from V and 7 from J, leaving 10 bases between them. The CDR3 DNA follows: TGTGCCAGTTTAACAGGGAATTCACCCCTCCACTTT. This sequence encodes CASLTGNSPLHF.